This passage covers 18 T cell receptor beta chains from one sample sequenced in a study of blood T cell repertoires in COVID-19. Sequenced by immunoSEQ multiplex PCR; TCRdb stores in-frame clones only, minus some. The repertoire holds about 180,000 clones, with approximately 85% as singletons. Input material: peripheral blood. These receptors originate from a human donor with active or convalescent COVID-19. The donor label of this sample is uncertain.

This clone was seen once. J is TRBJ2-5 and V is TRBV28; 9 bases line up with TRBD1. The junction had 10 bases not matched to a gene; V was cut back by 7 bases and J by 4 bases. The CDR3 totals 15 residues. Germline assignment: CDR1 MDHEN and CDR2 SYDVKM. The CDR3: CASTSPGQGRETQYF. CDR3 sequence (DNA): TGTGCCAGCACCTCGCCGGGACAGGGACGAGAGACCCAGTACTTC. Complete variable domain (other parts from reference TRBV28 and TRBJ2-5): DVKVTQSSRYLVKRTGEKVFLECVQDMDHENMFWYRQDPGLGLRLIYFSYDVKMKEKGDIPEGYSVSREKKERFSLILESASTNQTSMYLCASTSPGQGRETQYFGPGTRLLVL.

The V gene is TRBV5-5, the J gene TRBJ1-5; no clear D gene. Germline values: CDR1 SGHKS, CDR2 YYEKEE (reference sequence). The V end was cut by 1 base, the J end by 5 bases, with 7 bases between. The CDR3 extends over 13 amino acids. The CDR3 protein is CASSLTTHQPQHF. CDR3 bases: TGTGCCAGCAGCTTGACCACTCATCAGCCCCAGCATTTT.

The CDR3 DNA is TGTGCCAGCAGCTTGGAACCAGGGGGGAACTATGGCTACACCTTC. Its translation: CASSLEPGGNYGYTF. This chain uses TRBV5-4 with TRBJ1-2; 7 bases agree with TRBD1. The CDR3 covers 15 residues. J was trimmed by 2 bases and V by 0 bases; bases with no gene match: 4. CDR1 and CDR2 (germline): SGHNT, YYREEE (reference sequence).

The V gene is TRBV25-1, the J gene TRBJ1-2; D gene unclear. Germline V gene lookup returns CDR1 MGHDK and CDR2 SYGVNS. The CDR3 is 13 amino acids. Trimming took 4 bases from V and 5 from J, leaving 11 bases between them. The CDR3 sequence is CASSAGGVYGYTF. CDR3 nucleotides: TGTGCCAGCAGTGCGGGCGGGGTTTATGGCTACACCTTC.

The V and J genes are TRBV5-1 and TRBJ1-1; 10 positions agree with TRBD1. CDR1 and CDR2 (germline): SGHRS, YFSETQ. The CDR3 contains 15 residues. V trimming: 5 bases; J trimming: 4 bases; junction bases outside the gene matches: 8. The CDR3 loop reads CASRSRTGGFTEAFF. DNA for the CDR3: TGCGCCAGCAGGTCCCGGACAGGGGGGTTCACTGAAGCTTTCTTT.

The V gene is TRBV3-1 (or the pseudogene TRBV3-2), the J gene TRBJ2-5; the match to TRBD2 covers 11 bases. V lost 5 bases, J lost 2 bases, and 7 bases stayed unmatched. Germline CDR1 LGHDT, CDR2 YNNKEL (reference sequence). The CDR3 has 16 residues. CDR3: CASSSRLAGLQETQYF. The CDR3 DNA sequence: TGTGCCAGCAGCTCGCGACTAGCGGGACTACAAGAGACCCAGTACTTC.

The V gene is TRBV18, the J gene TRBJ1-2; no reliable D call. The CDR3 contains 15 residues. Germline lookup yields CDR1 KGHSH and CDR2 LQKENI. Between the trimmed V and J ends, which lost 5 bases and 2 bases, there was a span of 15 bases. The DNA for the CDR3 is TGTGCCAGCTCATCAGCCGTCGGGGAAAACTATGGCTACACCTTC. It yields the protein CASSSAVGENYGYTF.

V gene TRBV2 combines with J gene TRBJ2-3, with D perhaps TRBD2 (6 bases). The V gene's germline CDR1 is SNHLY and CDR2 FYNNEI. The CDR3 extends over 14 amino acids. V shed 6 bases and J shed 0 bases, with 10 bases lying between them. Here the CDR3 DNA reads TGTGCCAGCAGGCGGGGAAGCAGCACAGATACGCAGTATTTT. Translating gives CASRRGSSTDTQYF.

The chain joins TRBV13 to TRBJ2-7, with TRBD2 matching over 9 bases. This CDR3 region has 16 residues. The germline CDR1 and CDR2 sequences are PRHDT and FYEKMQ (reference sequence). With V trimmed by 4 bases and J by 5 bases, 12 bases remained unmatched. The CDR3 nucleotides are TGTGCCAGCAGCTCGAGGAGAGCGGGGGGTGATAACGAGCAGTACTTC. This gives the protein CASSSRRAGGDNEQYF.

This clone is a singleton in its sample. The chain has TRBV24-1 and TRBJ2-5, with 7 bases fitting TRBD2. This CDR3 region has 14 residues. Germline loops: CDR1 KGHDR, CDR2 SFDVKD. J lost 2 bases, V lost 5 bases, and 4 bases had no gene match. CDR3 in amino acids: CATSGEGPQETQYF. In DNA, the CDR3 is TGTGCCACCAGTGGGGAGGGACCGCAAGAGACCCAGTACTTC.

The chain employs TRBV5-6 and TRBJ2-3; 11 positions agree with TRBD2. Germline loops: CDR1 SGHDT, CDR2 YYEEEE. J gave up 0 bases and V 0 bases, and 6 bases lay outside the gene matches. CDR3 length: 18 residues. CDR3 sequence reads: CASSLALAGAFSTDTQYF. CDR3 nucleotides: TGTGCCAGCAGCTTGGCACTAGCGGGGGCCTTTAGCACAGATACGCAGTATTTT.

CDR3 loop: CASSHGSVQYF. CDR3 DNA: TGTGCCAGCAGCCATGGGAGCGTGCAGTACTTC. V is TRBV3-1 (or the pseudogene TRBV3-2) and J is TRBJ2-7, with D possibly being TRBD2 (5 bases). CDR1 and CDR2 (germline): LGHDT, YNNKEL (reference sequence). The CDR3 loop spans 11 amino acids. The ends were cut back, 3 bases at V and 9 bases at J, with 9 bases in the middle.

V is TRBV7-3 and J is TRBJ2-5; D not resolved. The germline V and J ends were trimmed by 3 bases and 5 bases, with 10 bases remaining between them. There are 13 residues in the CDR3. Germline CDR1 reads SGHTA; CDR2 reads FQGTGA. This CDR3 is CASSFQPGETQYF. In nucleotides, the CDR3 is TGTGCCAGCAGCTTCCAGCCCGGGGAGACCCAGTACTTC.

V is TRBV7-9 and J is TRBJ1-2; possibly TRBD1 for D (6 bases). The CDR3 loop spans 15 amino acids. V was clipped by 3 bases and J by 4 bases, with 15 bases between them. Germline V gene data show CDR1 as SEHNR and CDR2 as FQNEAQ (reference sequence). CDR3 protein: CASSFTGGGGYGYTF. The CDR3 nucleotides are TGTGCCAGCAGCTTCACCGGGGGGGGCGGCTATGGCTACACCTTC.

The rearrangement links TRBV2 to TRBJ2-2; 8 nucleotides align to TRBD2. Germline V gene lookup returns CDR1 SNHLY and CDR2 FYNNEI. Trimming took 10 bases from V and 2 from J; bases not matched to a gene: 9. CDR3 size: 15 residues. This CDR3 reads CATQGAGENTGELFF. In DNA, the CDR3 is TGTGCCACCCAGGGAGCGGGGGAAAACACCGGGGAGCTGTTTTTT.

The CDR3 here is CATSPTGIETQYF. CDR3 nucleotides: TGTGCCACCAGTCCAACAGGGATAGAGACCCAGTACTTC. The chain has TRBV24-1 and TRBJ2-5, with D possibly being TRBD1 (6 bases). V lost 6 bases and J lost 4, with 11 bases in between. There are 13 residues in the CDR3. Per the germline V gene, CDR1 is KGHDR and CDR2 is SFDVKD.

This clone was found many times. The gene calls are TRBV9 and TRBJ1-4; D gene uncertain. Trimming pared 3 bases from V and 0 bases from J, leaving 9 bases between. The CDR3 spans 15 residues. Per germline, CDR1 SGDLS and CDR2 YYNGEE. As DNA, the CDR3 is TGTGCCAGCAGCGAGTCCTCAGCAACTAATGAAAAACTGTTTTTT. The encoded protein is CASSESSATNEKLFF. Drawing the rest from reference TRBV9 and TRBJ1-4, the complete variable domain is DSGVTQTPKHLITATGQRVTLRCSPRSGDLSVYWYQQSLDQGLQFLIQYYNGEERAKGNILERFSAQQFPDLHSELNLSSLELGDSALYFCASSESSATNEKLFFGSGTQLSVL.

CDR3 loop: CASSLSLNTEAFF. CDR3 bases: TGTGCCAGCAGCCTTAGTTTGAACACTGAAGCTTTCTTT. The rearrangement joins TRBV6-5 to TRBJ1-1; D remains ambiguous. This CDR3 comprises 13 residues. Trimming cost V 6 bases and J 0 bases, with 8 bases left between them. Germline lookup yields CDR1 MNHEY and CDR2 SVGAGI.